Below, 23 T cell receptor beta chains from the same sample are listed, as sequenced in a study of cytomegalovirus exposure and HLA in healthy donors. The study ran its PCR with 60 Vbeta and 13 Jbeta primers. The repertoire was sequenced with immunoSEQ multiplex PCR; TCRdb's copy has only in-frame clones and lacks some. The sample contains over 100,000 clones, 83% of which appear only once. Sequencing input: PBMCs. These receptors all stem from a man aged 40-49 years in good health and CMV-seronegative.

V is TRBV20-1 and J is TRBJ2-5, with a weak D call TRBD2 (5 bases). This CDR3 is 11 amino acids long. The germline gives CDR1 DFQATT, CDR2 SNEGSKA (reference sequence). The CDR3 region is CAGEEAETQYF. CDR3 DNA: TGCGCAGGCGAGGAGGCAGAGACCCAGTACTTC.

The chain uses TRBV11-2 and TRBJ2-5; 8 bases fit TRBD1. The end of the DNA aligns better with TRBJ2-7, so the J call may be wrong. Looked up from germline, CDR1 is SGHAT and CDR2 is FQNNGV. The CDR3 is 14 residues long. For the CDR3, the DNA is TGTGCCAGCAGGGACAGGGTTCACTCCTACGAGCAGTACTTC. The encoded protein is CASRDRVHSYEQYF.

About this clone: At the DNA level, this CDR3 is encoded by other sequences in the same sample as well. This chain uses TRBV27 with TRBJ1-5, with D perhaps TRBD1 (5 bases). This CDR3 is 12 amino acids long. Deletions cut 6 bases from V and 7 bases from J, with 10 bases between. The germline gives CDR1 MNHEY, CDR2 SMNVEV (reference sequence). The DNA of the CDR3 is TGTGCCAGCAGGACAGCCGAACAGCCCCAGCATTTT. Protein sequence: CASRTAEQPQHF.

CDR3 amino acids: CASSVRNEKLFF. In DNA form, the CDR3 reads TGTGCCAGCTCAGTGCGTAATGAAAAACTGTTTTTT. The rearrangement uses TRBV18 and TRBJ1-4, with D hard to call. Germline-derived CDR1 and CDR2 are KGHSH and LQKENI. The CDR3 is made up of 12 amino acids. With 5 bases removed from V and 4 bases from J, the gap between germline ends came to 5 bases. Full variable domain (remainder filled in from reference TRBV18 and TRBJ1-4): NAGVMQNPRHLVRRRGQEARLRCSPMKGHSHVYWYRQLPEEGLKFMVYLQKENIIDESGMPKERFSAEFPKEGPSILRIQQVVRGDSAAYFCASSVRNEKLFFGSGTQLSVL.

J is TRBJ2-7 and V is TRBV5-1, with 9 bases that match TRBD1. CDR3 length: 14 residues. The V gene end was trimmed by 3 bases and the J gene end by 3 bases; junction bases not matched to a gene: 4. From germline, CDR1 is SGHRS and CDR2 YFSETQ. The CDR3 coding sequence is TGCGCCAGCAGCTCTTTGACAGGGGGCTACGAGCAGTACTTC. Amino acids: CASSSLTGGYEQYF.

This chain connects TRBV4-1 to TRBJ2-5; a weak D match, TRBD2 (5 bases). The better agreement between TRBJ2-7 and the DNA end casts doubt on the J call. CDR3 length equals 13 residues. Germline CDR1 reads MGHRA; CDR2 reads YSYEKL. The CDR3 reads CASSQGLAYEQYF. The CDR3 DNA reads TGCGCCAGCAGCCAAGGTCTAGCTTACGAGCAGTACTTC.

V usage is TRBV5-5 and J usage is TRBJ2-3; perhaps TRBD1 as D (6 bases). The V and J ends lost 1 base and 0 bases respectively, with 6 bases between them. Germline assignment: CDR1 SGHKS and CDR2 YYEKEE (reference sequence). The CDR3 runs 14 residues. CDR3 sequence reads: CASSLTGSTDTQYF. The CDR3 DNA is TGTGCCAGCAGCTTGACAGGGAGCACAGATACGCAGTATTTT.

The V gene is TRBV5-1, the J gene TRBJ2-4; 9 bases fit TRBD1. The junction had 5 bases not matched to a gene; V was cut back by 0 bases and J by 7 bases. The CDR3 has 15 amino acids. From germline, CDR1 is SGHRS and CDR2 YFSETQ. DNA of the CDR3: TGCGCCAGCAGCTTGGGGACAGGGGATGGTAACATTCAGTACTTC. This encodes CASSLGTGDGNIQYF.

This chain uses TRBV7-9 with TRBJ1-3; no reliable D call. The CDR3 runs to 15 residues. The germline V gene has CDR1 SEHNR and CDR2 FQNEAQ (reference sequence). Trimming shortened V by 3 bases and J by 0 bases, and 9 bases separated the two germline ends. The CDR3 DNA follows: TGTGCCAGCAGCTTTGACAATCGCTCTGGAAACACCATATATTTT. Translated, it gives CASSFDNRSGNTIYF.

This clone appeared a few times. The CDR3 bases are TGTGCCAGCAGTGCGCGGCTATATCTAGCCAAAAACATTCAGTACTTC. As protein: CASSARLYLAKNIQYF. The chain joins TRBV28 to TRBJ2-4; D is ambiguous. V was cut by 5 bases and J by 0 bases, with 14 bases left in between. Germline V gene data show CDR1 as MDHEN and CDR2 as SYDVKM. This CDR3 contains 16 residues.

This clone was seen only a few times. Other DNA sequences in the same sample also yield this CDR3. The chain uses TRBV6-6 and TRBJ1-4; 7 bases align to TRBD1. The CDR3 consists of 15 residues. Germline V gives CDR1 MNHNY, CDR2 SVGAGI (reference sequence). J gave up 5 bases and V 5 bases, and 8 bases lay outside the gene matches. CDR3 nucleotide sequence: TGTGCCAGCAGTCCTCCCGGCAGGGGGAATGAAAAACTGTTTTTT. Translating it yields CASSPPGRGNEKLFF.

The chain has TRBV11-2 and TRBJ2-7, with 9 bases that match TRBD1. V lost 5 bases to trimming and J lost 6 bases; unmatched junction nucleotides: 14. Germline V CDR1 and CDR2: SGHAT, FQNNGV. The CDR3 runs 16 residues. The chain's CDR3 is CASSPNAGTGRREQYF. DNA for the CDR3: TGTGCCAGCAGCCCGAACGCCGGGACAGGGCGACGCGAGCAGTACTTC. Drawing the rest from reference TRBV11-2 and TRBJ2-7, the complete variable domain is EAGVAQSPRYKIIEKRQSVAFWCNPISGHATLYWYQQILGQGPKLLIQFQNNGVVDDSQLPKDRFSAERLKGVDSTLKIQPAKLEDSAVYLCASSPNAGTGRREQYFGPGTRLTVT.

This chain connects TRBV7-9 to TRBJ2-1; TRBD1 matches at 7 bases. J lost 7 bases, V lost 2 bases, and 8 bases had no gene match. CDR3 length: 15 amino acids. From germline, CDR1 is SEHNR and CDR2 FQNEAQ (reference sequence). The CDR3 loop reads CASSLSAGTANEQFF. In DNA form, the CDR3 reads TGTGCCAGCAGCTTATCAGCCGGGACAGCTAATGAGCAGTTCTTC. Variable domain in full (rest from reference TRBV7-9 and TRBJ2-1): DTGVSQNPRHKITKRGQNVTFRCDPISEHNRLYWYRQTLGQGPEFLTYFQNEAQLEKSRLLSDRFSAERPKGSFSTLEIQRTEQGDSAMYLCASSLSAGTANEQFFGPGTRLTVL.

The gene calls are TRBV9 and TRBJ2-7, with 8 nucleotides matching TRBD1. Germline trimming cut 1 base from V and 2 bases from J; bases unmatched to any gene: 2. Germline CDR1 reads SGDLS; CDR2 reads YYNGEE. This CDR3 is 14 amino acids long. The CDR3 is CASSVQGAPYEQYF. The CDR3 DNA follows: TGTGCCAGCAGCGTACAGGGGGCACCCTACGAGCAGTACTTC.

The chain is built from TRBV5-1 and TRBJ1-1; 9 bases agree with TRBD1. V dropped 5 bases and J dropped 10; count of bases not matched to a gene: 12. In germline, CDR1 is SGHRS, CDR2 YFSETQ. There are 14 residues in the CDR3. The CDR3 spells CASRGQGDSVGAFF. CDR3 coding DNA: TGCGCCAGCAGGGGACAGGGAGATTCCGTGGGAGCTTTCTTT.

This clone has more than one count but fewer than ten. The CDR3 sequence is CASSAPRGFSTDTQYF. The CDR3 DNA follows: TGTGCCAGCAGTGCCCCCAGGGGTTTCTCCACAGATACGCAGTATTTT. V gene TRBV6-1 combines with J gene TRBJ2-3; D is possibly TRBD1 (6 bases). The CDR3 runs to 16 residues. V lost 4 bases and J lost 2, with 16 bases in between. Germline CDR1 and CDR2: MNHNS and SASEGT.

The rearrangement links TRBV2 to TRBJ1-2; D not certain. Germline values: CDR1 SNHLY, CDR2 FYNNEI. V was shortened by 0 bases and J by 7 bases, with 9 bases between the two germline ends. This CDR3 is 13 amino acids long. CDR3 residues: CASSEARAGGYTF. DNA for the CDR3: TGTGCCAGCAGTGAAGCGCGAGCGGGTGGCTACACCTTC.

The chain has TRBV27 and TRBJ2-5, with 8 positions matching TRBD2. V was pared by 4 bases and J by 7 bases, with 8 bases of the junction left unmatched. There are 14 residues in the CDR3. Germline V gives CDR1 MNHEY, CDR2 SMNVEV (reference sequence). CDR3 residues: CASSSIGLAGTQYF. CDR3 DNA: TGTGCCAGCAGTTCTATTGGACTAGCCGGGACCCAGTACTTC.

J is TRBJ2-7 and V is TRBV28; 7 nucleotides line up with TRBD1. The germline V gene encodes CDR1 MDHEN and CDR2 SYDVKM. The CDR3 consists of 14 residues. Trimming took 3 bases from V and 7 from J; bases not matched to a gene: 9. Written as DNA, the CDR3 is TGTGCCAGCAGTTTTTCGACAGGGCTGGGAGAGCAGTACTTC. The encoded protein is CASSFSTGLGEQYF.

The V call is TRBV29-1, the J call TRBJ2-7, with 7 bases fitting TRBD2. The germline CDR1 and CDR2 sequences are SQVTM and ANQGSEA. V trimming: 3 bases; J trimming: 5 bases; junction bases outside the gene matches: 13. This CDR3 spans 15 amino acids. In DNA, the CDR3 is TGCAGCGTTGATGGGATGTGGGGAGGGGTGGACGAGCAGTACTTC. This codes for CSVDGMWGGVDEQYF.

The V gene is TRBV27, the J gene TRBJ2-3, with D perhaps TRBD2 (5 bases). Trimming stripped 7 bases from V and 2 bases from J, with 16 bases between. This CDR3 has 15 residues. Germline assignment: CDR1 MNHEY and CDR2 SMNVEV (reference sequence). The CDR3 spells CASTPREGTTDTQYF. As DNA, the CDR3 is TGTGCCAGCACCCCCCGCGAGGGTACCACAGATACGCAGTATTTT.

The chain recombines TRBV28 with TRBJ2-3; D is possibly TRBD2 (5 bases). Germline V gene sequence: CDR1 MDHEN, CDR2 SYDVKM. V lost 4 bases to trimming and J lost 11 bases, with 19 bases between them. This CDR3 is 14 amino acids long. The CDR3 here is CASSSPPEGVLQYF. CDR3 in DNA: TGTGCCAGCAGTTCTCCCCCTGAGGGAGTGTTGCAGTATTTT.

This chain links TRBV11-2 with TRBJ2-2; tentative D call: TRBD2 (6 bases). Germline CDR1 is SGHAT and CDR2 is FQNNGV. This CDR3 has 17 residues. Between the trimmed V and J ends, which lost 5 bases and 1 base, there was a span of 17 bases. The CDR3 loop reads CASSPVYGGKNTGELFF. The DNA of the CDR3 is TGTGCCAGCAGCCCCGTATACGGGGGAAAGAACACCGGGGAGCTGTTTTTT.